This T cell receptor beta chain was obtained from a study of cytomegalovirus exposure and HLA in healthy donors. Study details: Most donors, more than 80% of over 300 genotyped, fell in the Caucasian-associated ancestry cluster.

The trim removed 4 bases at V and 9 bases at J, leaving 14 bases unmatched. This CDR3 is built from 15 residues. CDR1 and CDR2 (germline): SGHRS, YFSETQ. PCR involved 60 Vbeta and 13 Jbeta primers. Produced via immunoSEQ multiplex PCR; TCRdb's table is partial and in-frame only. The table records around 120,000 clones, around three quarters of them present only once. Study outcomes and limitations: Among the most significant clusters, several appeared linked to common viral pathogens in a later analysis. Accurate prediction of most subjects' HLA-A and HLA-B alleles from TCR beta sequences was reported.

As concerns this clone: What it binds is unknown.

V and J are TRBV5-1 and TRBJ2-7; TRBD1 agrees at 9 bases. The sample taken for sequencing was PBMCs. The TCR comes from a young man in good health and CMV-seronegative. CDR3 in amino acids: CASSPGQGPHQGQYF. For the CDR3, the DNA is TGCGCCAGCAGCCCTGGACAGGGGCCACACCAGGGGCAGTACTTC.